The 5 T cell receptor beta chains below all came from one sample that was sequenced in a study of T cell responses to AZD1222 COVID-19 vaccine. Sequencing used immunoSEQ multiplex PCR; TCRdb keeps in-frame clones, though not all of them. The data hold more than 95,000 clones, with 89% observed a single time. Sample: peripheral blood, taken on day 0 of AZD1222 vaccination. These TCRs come from an adult in good health.

The V gene is TRBV6-2 or TRBV6-3, the J gene TRBJ1-5; D gene uncertain. Germline V lookup: CDR1 MNHEY, CDR2 SVGEGT. The CDR3 is 13 amino acids. Trimming cost V 3 bases and J 3 bases, with 6 bases left between them. The CDR3 DNA reads TGTGCCAGCAGTTATCGACCCAATCAGCCCCAGCATTTT. This translates into CASSYRPNQPQHF.

The V call is TRBV7-2, the J call TRBJ2-7; no definite D call. CDR3 length: 13 amino acids. Between the trimmed V and J ends, which lost 5 bases and 2 bases, there was a span of 10 bases. CDR1 and CDR2 from the germline V gene are SGHTA and FQGNSA. CDR3 protein: CASSPDVTYEQYF. CDR3 DNA sequence: TGTGCCAGCAGCCCCGACGTTACCTACGAGCAGTACTTC.

The V call is TRBV7-8, the J call TRBJ2-7; 11 bases line up with TRBD1. The CDR3 extends over 16 amino acids. From germline, CDR1 is SGHVS and CDR2 FQNEAQ. After removal of 2 bases from V and 5 bases from J, the junction contained 8 bases not matched to a gene. CDR3 coding DNA: TGTGCCAGCAGCTTATTCTTCCGGACAGGGGGCGACGAGCAGTACTTC. It encodes CASSLFFRTGGDEQYF.

The chain couples TRBV19 to TRBJ2-1, with 8 positions matching TRBD2. Germline lookup yields CDR1 LNHDA and CDR2 SQIVND (reference sequence). The CDR3 has 15 amino acids. After removal of 1 base from V and 5 bases from J, the junction contained 4 bases not matched to a gene. This CDR3 is CASSIAGGPNNEQFF. In nucleotides, the CDR3 is TGTGCCAGTAGTATAGCGGGAGGGCCTAACAATGAGCAGTTCTTC.

The rearrangement joins TRBV19 to TRBJ2-7; no clear D. Germline lookup yields CDR1 LNHDA and CDR2 SQIVND (reference sequence). CDR3 length: 14 residues. The germline V and J ends were trimmed by 8 bases and 4 bases, with 18 bases remaining between them. DNA for the CDR3: TGTGCCAGTTCCCTCAACCGGGCCGGTTACGAGCAGTACTTC. This sequence encodes CASSLNRAGYEQYF.